This T cell receptor (beta chain) was observed in a study of PD-L1 blockade in urothelial cancer. Background on the study: A median approximately 150,000 T cells were found in blood samples.

The data were produced by immunoSEQ multiplex PCR, yet TCRdb's version contains in-frame clones alone and is incomplete. The table records about 43,000 clones, more than 75% of them present only once. The CDR3 spans 15 residues. Germline-derived CDR1 and CDR2 are LGHNA and YSLEER. V was pared by 4 bases and J by 6 bases, with 15 bases between. The chain couples TRBV4-3 to TRBJ2-2; D is possibly TRBD2 (6 bases). This TCR was sampled from a woman aged 55 to 70 with urothelial cancer. The starting material was PBMCs, obtained around atezolizumab (anti-PD-L1) treatment. CDR3 residues: CASSRVTGVAGELFF. The DNA for the CDR3 is TGCGCCAGCAGCCGTGTGACGGGAGTAGCCGGGGAGCTGTTTTTT.